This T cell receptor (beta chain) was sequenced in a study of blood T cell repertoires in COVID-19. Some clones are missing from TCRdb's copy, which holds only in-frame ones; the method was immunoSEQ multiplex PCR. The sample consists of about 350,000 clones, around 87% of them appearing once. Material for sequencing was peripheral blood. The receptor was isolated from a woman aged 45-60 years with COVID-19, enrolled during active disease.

CDR3 sequence reads: CASSQPRAGGSTDTQYF. The CDR3 DNA follows: TGCGCCAGCAGCCAACCAAGAGCGGGAGGAAGCACAGATACGCAGTATTTT. The chain uses TRBV4-1 and TRBJ2-3, with 9 bases lining up with TRBD2. The CDR3 spans 17 residues. Germline V lookup: CDR1 MGHRA, CDR2 YSYEKL. V shed 2 bases, J shed 0 bases, and the junction held 6 bases outside the gene matches.